This T cell receptor (beta chain) stems from a study of blood T cell repertoires in COVID-19 (dated by TCRdb to the early 2020s). General notes on the study: Samples from collaborators originated in the United States, Italy and Spain and spanned both the acute and convalescent phases of COVID-19. The material from the prospective study consisted of cDNA or gDNA derived from T cells, B-cell-depleted T cells, or PBMCs. The dataset comprised deeply sampled blood TCRbeta repertoires from subjects exposed to, actively infected with, or recovered from COVID-19. A freely available public database, intended as a resource for researchers studying the immune response to SARS-CoV-2, is where the repertoires were released. The samples were drawn from two sources: the first 160 participants of the ongoing ImmuneRACE study, and 1,000 to 1,500 subjects contributed by 6 global collaborators. A de-identified subject ID, COVID-19 status, age in years and sex were almost always included in the sample metadata. HLA class I and class II types, where available, came from metadata supplied by the sample provider rather than from assay-based typing. The paper as a whole reports these results and caveats: How much clinical and demographic metadata was included differed by source and by participant, and the metadata was provided uncurated.

The collaborating institutions used their own protocols to collect whole blood in K2EDTA tubes. For TCRbeta analysis, collaborators shipped samples in one of three forms: frozen whole blood, isolated PBMCs, or DNA extracted from either of those sample types. The junction carries 10 bases between V and J, which are trimmed by 4 bases and 6 bases respectively. Via the germline V gene (reference sequence), CDR1 is SEHNR and CDR2 FQNEAQ. Including cysteine and phenylalanine, the CDR3 has 13 amino acids. Only CDR3 DNA remains: 39 bases, in frame from the first base. In regard to this clone: It lacks a known antigen. No much larger clone is present one base from it, and per-base qualities are unavailable.

TCRbeta CDR3 regions were amplified from genomic DNA by means of the immunoSEQ Assay, a bias-controlled multiplex PCR. Concerning the study's data processing: The number of nucleated cells in each sample was estimated by amplification of reference gene primers within the assay. Sequence reads were collapsed and filtered to measure the absolute abundance of every unique TCRbeta CDR3 rearrangement. For each sample, productive Simpson clonality was calculated as the square root of Simpson's diversity index over productive rearrangements. This immuneACCESS table, as held by TCRdb, lists in-frame sequences with V and J called but not all clones. Of the missing ones, under half trace to an unresolved V gene in checked studies; the others have no known cause. V and J calls and clone size are copied from that table; D and trimming were computed from the DNA. The sample records about 190,000 clones, nearly 80% of which are singletons. About 25% of the sample lies in the top ten.

The sequencing input was peripheral blood. The sequence joins TRBV7-9 to TRBJ2-1; TRBD2 might be the D gene, on 6 matching bases. This TCR derives from a woman between 70 and 85 years old with acute or convalescent COVID-19. Read as DNA, the sequence is TGTGCCAGCAGCTCGACTAGTTTCAATGAGCAGTTCTTC. It translates as CASSSTSFNEQFF.